Sequencing of this T cell receptor beta chain was carried out in a study of response to subunit inactivated influenza vaccine. Findings and caveats of the study: Authors suggested few new T cells are recruited by each seasonal influenza vaccination.

V trimming: 6 bases; J trimming: 6 bases; junction bases outside the gene matches: 3. The CDR3 runs 13 residues. The V gene's germline CDR1 is SNHLY and CDR2 FYNNEI. From the RT-PCR reads, TCRdb called clonotypes with MiXCR, one entry per CDR3 protein. The data contain almost 600,000 distinct CDR3 sequences, 14% of them singletons. This clonotype has more than one count but fewer than ten. Its antigen is unidentified. The sequences come from PBMCs from blood, collected about 11 days after vaccination. The J gene is TRBJ2-2, the V gene TRBV2, with TRBD1 identical over 8 bases. This receptor was obtained from a man in his fifties or sixties who received an inactivated influenza vaccine. Written as DNA, the CDR3 is TGTGCCAGCAGGGACAGGGAGTCCGGGGAGCTGTTTTTT. This encodes CASRDRESGELFF.